The 15 T cell receptor beta chains reported below all come from one sample, sequenced in a study of T cells after yellow fever vaccination. TCRdb re-derived calls from the 5' RACE reads in MiXCR, one entry per CDR3 protein. Of roughly 250,000 distinct CDR3 sequences in the sample, 10% to 15% were seen once. Sample: CD4+ T cells sorted from PBMCs, taken 45 days after the yellow fever booster vaccination. Every receptor here comes from a young man who received the YFV17D yellow fever vaccine.

The gene calls are TRBV7-2 and TRBJ2-1, with D perhaps assigned TRBD1 or TRBD2 (5 bases each). CDR3 length: 15 residues. Germline V lookup: CDR1 SGHTA, CDR2 FQGNSA. V lost 5 bases to trimming and J lost 7 bases, with 18 bases between them. The CDR3 bases are TGTGCCAGCAGCCCCAGTGGGACCCGGGGTAATGAGCAGTTCTTC. Encoded protein: CASSPSGTRGNEQFF.

Details on this clonotype: A read error may explain this, as a much larger clone is one base away. This chain uses TRBV20-1 with TRBJ2-7, with D maybe TRBD2 (6 bases). Germline CDR1 is DFQATT and CDR2 is SNEGSKA (reference sequence). There are 14 residues in the CDR3. The CDR3: CSARSLANTYELYF. CDR3 sequence (DNA): TGCAGTGCTAGATCTCTAGCGAACACATACGAGCTGTACTTC.

This clonotype showed up just a few times. The chain has TRBV6-1 and TRBJ2-3; weak D call: TRBD1 (6 bases). V lost 11 bases and J lost 0, with 15 bases in between. The CDR3 consists of 14 residues. Germline CDR1 and CDR2: MNHNS and SASEGT. The DNA of the CDR3 is TGTGCCGTAAGGACAGATCCTAGCACAGATACGCAGTATTTT. Translating it yields CAVRTDPSTDTQYF.

The chain couples TRBV28 to TRBJ2-3; D is perhaps TRBD2 (6 bases). CDR1 is MDHEN and CDR2 is SYDVKM in the germline V gene. CDR3 length: 14 amino acids. V dropped 3 bases and J dropped 4 bases, with 11 bases sitting between them. In nucleotides, the CDR3 is TGTGCCAGCAGTTTCCCCGGGGAGGCAGATACGCAGTATTTT. Protein sequence: CASSFPGEADTQYF.

The V call is TRBV18, the J call TRBJ2-7; 7 positions agree with TRBD1. V gave up 3 bases and J gave up 5 bases; unmatched junction bases: 7. Germline loops: CDR1 KGHSH, CDR2 LQKENI. The CDR3 extends over 14 amino acids. DNA of the CDR3: TGTGCCAGCTCACCGCCGGGACAGTTGAACGAGCAGTACTTC. Translation gives CASSPPGQLNEQYF.

This clonotype appeared a few times. CDR3 sequence reads: CASSQKGSSGSRLETQYF. In DNA form, the CDR3 reads TGTGCCAGCAGTCAAAAGGGGTCTAGCGGGAGTCGCTTAGAGACCCAGTACTTC. The chain links TRBV11-1 to TRBJ2-5, with 10 bases lining up with TRBD2. This CDR3 contains 18 residues. Trimming removed 6 bases from V and 4 bases from J; junction bases left unmatched: 17. Germline V lookup: CDR1 SGHAT, CDR2 FQDESV (reference sequence).

The J gene is TRBJ2-3, the V gene TRBV20-1; 11 bases align to TRBD2. This CDR3 has 18 residues. Germline V gives CDR1 DFQATT, CDR2 SNEGSKA (reference sequence). Trimming at V came to 6 bases and at J to 0 bases, leaving 14 bases not matched to a gene. The DNA for the CDR3 is TGCAGTGCAACTAGGCCTAGCGGGAGGATCCAGAGCACAGATACGCAGTATTTT. Encoded protein: CSATRPSGRIQSTDTQYF.

This clonotype was recorded a few times. The chain joins TRBV27 to TRBJ1-1; D not certain. The CDR3 length is 14 residues. Trimming removed 6 bases from V and 4 bases from J, with 15 bases in between. CDR1 and CDR2 from the germline V gene are MNHEY and SMNVEV (reference sequence). This chain's CDR3 is CASSRALGGTEAFF. Written as DNA, the CDR3 is TGTGCCAGCAGCCGCGCCCTAGGAGGCACTGAAGCTTTCTTT.

In this sample, this clonotype turned up a few times. The chain links TRBV3-1 to TRBJ2-3; 14 nucleotides align to TRBD2. Trimming took 6 bases from V and 0 from J; bases not matched to a gene: 5. The CDR3 sequence is 17 residues long. Germline CDR1 LGHDT, CDR2 YNNKEL (reference sequence). CDR3 DNA: TGTGCCAGCAGTCGGACTAGCGGGGGGACTAGCACAGATACGCAGTATTTT. The encoded protein is CASSRTSGGTSTDTQYF.

The rearrangement joins TRBV18 to TRBJ2-1; no clear D. CDR1 KGHSH and CDR2 LQKENI come from the germline V gene. Deletions cut 2 bases from V and 8 bases from J, with 10 bases between. The CDR3 has 13 amino acids. CDR3 DNA sequence: TGTGCCAGCTCACCATCAGAGGAGCATGAGCAGTTCTTC. Amino acids: CASSPSEEHEQFF.

Comments on this clonotype: This sequence may be a read error, since a much larger clone differs from it by one base. The gene calls are TRBV20-1 and TRBJ2-5; no clear D. V lost 3 bases, J lost 2 bases, and 4 bases lay in between. Germline values: CDR1 DFQATT, CDR2 SNEGSKA (reference sequence). This CDR3 spans 11 amino acids. CDR3 DNA: TGCAGTGCTAGTTTTCAAGAGACCCAGTACTTC. It is translated as CSASFQETQYF.

The CDR3 region has the DNA TGTGCCAGCAGTACAGGGGACCCTGGGGCCAACGTCCTGACTTTC. Its protein is CASSTGDPGANVLTF. V and J are TRBV6-2 or TRBV6-3 and TRBJ2-6, with 7 nucleotides matching TRBD1. The CDR3 runs to 15 residues. The germline V gene has CDR1 MNHEY and CDR2 SVGEGT. Losses at the gene ends were 5 bases for V and 2 bases for J; bases not matched to a gene: 3.

This clonotype was seen only a few times. J is TRBJ2-3 and V is TRBV7-2; 12 nucleotides line up with TRBD2. The junction had 7 bases not matched to a gene; V was cut back by 4 bases and J by 8 bases. Germline CDR1 is SGHTA and CDR2 is FQGNSA. The CDR3 consists of 15 residues. The CDR3 sequence is CASSYGLAGTGTQYF. CDR3 bases: TGTGCCAGCAGCTACGGACTAGCGGGAACCGGTACGCAGTATTTT.

CDR3 DNA: TGTGCCAGCAGTTTCTTCGGACTACGAAGCTCCTACAATGAGCAGTTCTTC. Residues: CASSFFGLRSSYNEQFF. The V call is TRBV28, the J call TRBJ2-1, with D perhaps matching TRBD2 (6 bases). This CDR3 has 17 residues. Trimming cost V 3 bases and J 0 bases, with 15 bases left between them. Germline V gene data show CDR1 as MDHEN and CDR2 as SYDVKM.

This clonotype was observed a few times. CDR3 coding DNA: TGCAGTGCTAGACCTCACACTGGACGGGAAAAACTGTTTTTT. As protein: CSARPHTGREKLFF. The chain uses TRBV20-1 and TRBJ1-4; D uncertain. Per germline, CDR1 DFQATT and CDR2 SNEGSKA (reference sequence). V gave up 2 bases and J gave up 8 bases, with 15 bases separating them. The CDR3 has 14 amino acids.